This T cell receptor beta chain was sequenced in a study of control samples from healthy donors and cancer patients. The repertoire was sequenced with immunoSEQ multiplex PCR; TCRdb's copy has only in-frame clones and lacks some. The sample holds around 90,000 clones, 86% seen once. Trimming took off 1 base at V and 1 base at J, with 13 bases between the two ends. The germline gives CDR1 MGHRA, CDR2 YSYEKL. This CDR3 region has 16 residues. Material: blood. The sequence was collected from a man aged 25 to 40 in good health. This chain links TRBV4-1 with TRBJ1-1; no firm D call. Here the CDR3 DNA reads TGCGCCAGCAGCCAAGTACCCGCTGGGAGGAACACTGAAGCTTTCTTT. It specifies CASSQVPAGRNTEAFF.